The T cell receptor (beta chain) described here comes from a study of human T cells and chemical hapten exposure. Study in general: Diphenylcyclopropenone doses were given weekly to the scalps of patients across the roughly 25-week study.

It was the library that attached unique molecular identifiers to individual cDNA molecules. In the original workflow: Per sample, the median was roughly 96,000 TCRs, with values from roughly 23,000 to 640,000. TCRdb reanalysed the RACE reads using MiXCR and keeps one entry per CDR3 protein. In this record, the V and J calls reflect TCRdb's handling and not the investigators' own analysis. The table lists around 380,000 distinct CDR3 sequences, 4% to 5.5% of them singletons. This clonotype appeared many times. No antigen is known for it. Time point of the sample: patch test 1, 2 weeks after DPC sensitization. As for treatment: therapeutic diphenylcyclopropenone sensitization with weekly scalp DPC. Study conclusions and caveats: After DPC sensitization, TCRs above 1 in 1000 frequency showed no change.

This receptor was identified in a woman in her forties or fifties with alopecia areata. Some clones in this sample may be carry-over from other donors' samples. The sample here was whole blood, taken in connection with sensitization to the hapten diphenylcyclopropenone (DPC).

Written as DNA, the CDR3 is TGTGCCAGCAGCTTTTTGGGCTCCTCTGGGGCCAACGTCCTGACTTTC. Its protein is CASSFLGSSGANVLTF. The chain uses TRBV5-6 and TRBJ2-6; D gene unclear. Germline values: CDR1 SGHDT, CDR2 YYEEEE. V was pared by 2 bases and J by 0 bases, with 9 bases between. This CDR3 has 16 residues.